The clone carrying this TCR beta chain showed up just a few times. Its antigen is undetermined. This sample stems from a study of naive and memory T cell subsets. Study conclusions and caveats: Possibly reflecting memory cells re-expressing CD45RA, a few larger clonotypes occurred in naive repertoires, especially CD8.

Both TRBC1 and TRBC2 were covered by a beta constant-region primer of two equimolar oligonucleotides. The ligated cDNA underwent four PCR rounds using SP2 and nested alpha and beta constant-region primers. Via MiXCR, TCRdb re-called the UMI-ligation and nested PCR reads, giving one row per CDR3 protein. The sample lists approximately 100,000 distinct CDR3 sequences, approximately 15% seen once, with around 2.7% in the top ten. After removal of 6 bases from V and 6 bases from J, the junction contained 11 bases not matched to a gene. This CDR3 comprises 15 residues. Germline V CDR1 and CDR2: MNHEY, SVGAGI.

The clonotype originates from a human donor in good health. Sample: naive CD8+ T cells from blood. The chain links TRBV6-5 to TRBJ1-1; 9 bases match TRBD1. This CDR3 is CASRTGRTGVPEAFF. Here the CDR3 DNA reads TGTGCCAGCAGAACTGGTCGGACAGGGGTTCCTGAAGCTTTCTTT.